This T cell receptor (beta chain) was identified in a study of cytomegalovirus exposure and HLA in healthy donors listed by TCRdb under 2017. Study-level background: According to an earlier analysis of 550 to 750 of the donors, 150 million to 200 million T cells yielded 120 million or so unique TCR beta sequences and approximately 300 Gb of sequence data. An early release that covered 640 HLA-typed donors contained 250 to 350 gigabases of sequencing data and some 87 million unique TCR sequences. Of the roughly 430 genotyped donors, 81% fell in the genetic ancestry cluster associated with self-reported Caucasian donors. The study aimed to test whether signatures of past pathogen exposure could be identified by cataloging public T cell receptors. The T cell repertoires of 670 or so subjects were profiled by immunosequencing and related to cytomegalovirus serostatus. In addition to the first cohort of 666 subjects, a separate validation cohort of approximately 130 different subjects was used. To predict cytomegalovirus infection status, the study brought together high-throughput TCR immunosequencing, statistical association of individual TCRs with disease status, and machine learning. A later analysis re-examined previously published TCR beta repertoires from roughly 720 donors and added high-resolution HLA genotyping to investigate patterns of TCR occurrence. In the later analysis, no new phenotypic data were used to find candidate immune exposures; instead, reliance was placed on TCR beta sequences and their occurrence across donors. An earlier analysis of some 500 of the donors used high-throughput TCR beta sequencing to judge whether each TCR beta V gene segment behaved as functional or pseudogenic. Donor age, sex, ethnicity and CMV serostatus were compiled alongside the repertoire data. A later genetic analysis took genome-wide SNP genotypes for 398 of the 666 donors and used that subset as a discovery cohort. All discovery cohort repertoires had been generated using a single sequencing platform. Class I and class II HLA loci were covered by the typing at four-digit resolution. The number of typed donors differed by locus: about 620-630 for A, B, C, DRB1 and DQB1; some 540 for DQA1; about 600 for DPA1; and roughly 450 for DPB1. Roughly five DR-DQ haplotypes were handled as single units for association and clustering because linkage in the cohort was strong. On average, around 200,000 unique TCR beta nucleotide sequences were sequenced per donor among 398 genotyped donors of the cohort, with 15% to 20% of those sequences being non-productive.

The cohort consisted of 600 or so healthy bone marrow donors. Cohort members were all nominally healthy when sampled, although unrecorded immune exposures were likely present. The donor tested CMV seropositive, placing the donor among the 290 or so seropositive members of the cohort. A peripheral blood sample was collected from each donor, and TCR beta sequencing was performed on peripheral blood mononuclear cells. Genomic DNA extraction from the blood cell samples was performed with the Qiagen DNeasy Blood Extraction Kit. Regarding this clone: The antigen this receptor binds is unknown. No clone much larger than this one lies a single base away; base qualities are absent.

The library was built by means of the immunoSEQ multiplex PCR assay. For the multiplex PCR, a mixture combining 60 forward primers for TCR Vbeta segments and 13 reverse primers for TCR Jbeta segments was used. The CDR3 region of rearranged TCR beta genes was amplified from genomic DNA by a multiplex PCR assay. Amplified TCR beta libraries were sequenced as 87-base-pair reads on the Illumina HiSeq System. The source study handled its data this way. In a later analysis, tens of millions of unique TCR beta chains were counted across the approximately 620 repertoires, and around 11 million of these chains were shared by at least two donors. A nearest-neighbor algorithm error-corrected the raw reads and collapsed the reads into unique sequences, merging closely related sequences to remove PCR and sequencing errors. Alignment of CDR3 sequences to IMGT reference sequences was used to assign V, D and J gene segments. For a sequence to be retained, a match of at least six nucleotides to both a V gene segment and a J gene segment was required. A rearrangement counted as productive if the CDR3 had no stop codons and remained in frame with V and J, and every other rearrangement counted as non-productive. CDR3 was defined by IMGT convention, running from the second conserved V-encoded cysteine to the conserved J-encoded phenylalanine. The earlier analysis of about 590 of the donors excluded sequences that lacked an unambiguous match to a single V gene segment. An earlier analysis of a few hundred of the donors called V segments functional above 56.7% productive rearrangements and segregating when the between-donor standard deviation exceeded 5%. A statistical classification framework was built for diagnosing cytomegalovirus status from the catalog of TCR beta chain sequences. In a later analysis, V and J genes were assigned by comparing TCR nucleotide sequences against IMGT/GENE-DB human TR gene sequences. In a later analysis, CDR3 sequences and most-parsimonious VDJ recombination scenarios were assigned using the TCRdist pipeline. In a later analysis, each TCR beta chain was defined by its CDR3 amino acid sequence together with its V-gene family, and reads lacking a unique V-gene family were excluded. As a way to deal with suspected cross-contamination and a sequencing artifact, a later analysis dropped hundreds of nucleotide sequences that were highly shared and had low generation probability. For each public chain, a later analysis derived a clonal expansion index from normalized ranks of inferred template counts within each repertoire. In a later analysis, generation probabilities were computed using a VDJ recombination model fitted to out-of-frame rearrangements, and the results were checked against IGoR. A later analysis scored TCR-TCR, TCR-HLA and TCR-CMV co-occurrence with hypergeometric tests, applying a repertoire-size bias correction to TCR pairs. In a later analysis, false discovery rates were estimated by permuting HLA or CMV assignments 20 times. In a later analysis, co-occurring TCRs were grouped with DBSCAN, and TCRdist sequence similarity was added when clustering was performed within HLA-allele-positive subsets. Repertoires with fewer than 30,000 or more than 120,000 public chains were left out of co-occurrence clustering, as were about 5 repertoires with anomalous nucleotide sharing. Held by TCRdb, this immuneACCESS table contains in-frame sequences only and omits some clones. Under half of the omission traces to an unresolved V gene where checked; the cause of the rest is unknown. That table is the source of V, J and clone size, and D and trimming were worked out from the DNA. Here the sample has about 200,000 clones; approximately 70% occur a single time. 2.6% of the sample is held by the ten biggest clonotypes.

From cysteine to phenylalanine, the CDR3 is 15 amino acids long. The sequence is cut down to CDR3 DNA, 45 bases in frame from base 1. The germline V gene provides CDR1 SGHDT and CDR2 YYEEEE. V is reduced by 0 bases and J by 7 bases, leaving a spacing of 13 bases between them. Summary of the overall study and its limitations: The classifier was reported to diagnose cytomegalovirus status with high specificity and sensitivity in both the original cohort and the validation cohort. According to a later analysis, TCR association rates differed among HLA loci, with DRB1 alleles showing the most associated TCRs and HLA-C alleles showing the fewest. In a later analysis, some 18,000 TCR beta sequences were associated with specific HLA alleles at a false discovery rate of 0.05. The authors suggested that the approach could potentially be generalized to other disease states and immunological phenotypes. Roughly uniform sequencing depth across donors was assumed in presence/absence analyses, although this assumption may not hold. A further reported finding was that TCR beta sequences accurately predicted the HLA-A and HLA-B alleles for most subjects in the first cohort. Most CMV-associated TCR beta chains appeared to be HLA-restricted in a later analysis, and the HLA associations seemed to be driven largely by CMV exposure. Correlated functional status among segregating V segments might reflect linkage disequilibrium, but an unknown experimental factor could not be ruled out. V-gene and J-gene trimming of TCR beta chains was associated with a missense DCLRE1C variant in a later genetic analysis, and the association was replicated in an independent cohort. CMV serostatus was the only immune exposure information available for the cohort. Some IMGT-functional V segments, including TRBV6-2 and TRBV6-3, could not be distinguished by the 87-base-pair reads and were therefore excluded. According to a later analysis, parvovirus B19, influenza, CMV and Epstein-Barr virus appeared linked to several top co-occurrence clusters. The study listed 150 to 200 TCR beta chains as associated with cytomegalovirus. Compared with the roughly 700-donor mean, donors in an Asian-associated ancestry cluster had fewer N-insertions in productive TCRs, according to a later genetic analysis. HLA typing was unavailable for some donors at each locus, so association tests used only the typed subset. When HLA alleles, especially DR and DQ, strongly co-occurred, TCR associations were difficult to assign to individual alleles. The sequencing pipeline was judged likely to have produced a cluster of highly shared sequence variants as a technical artifact. Most TCR sequences were observed very rarely across donors, whereas some public TCRs were present in many individuals. In an earlier analysis of approximately 590 of the donors, most TCR beta V segments appeared in productive rearrangements about 87% or about 30% of the time, broadly matching IMGT annotations. A later analysis found that HLA-associated TCR beta chains were more clonally expanded and had lower generation probabilities than equally common non-associated chains. The earlier analysis of 587 of the donors excluded roughly 17 rarely observed V segments, including chromosome 9 orphons, because counts were too low. In vitro tests confirmed that a few of the cytomegalovirus-associated TCR beta chains recognize cytomegalovirus antigens. Only TCR beta chains were sequenced in this cohort, and the absence of alpha or paired-chain data limited detectable features.

Rearrangement joined TRBV5-6 to TRBJ1-4; perhaps TRBD1 is the D gene, with 6 bases matching. The sequenced material came from PBMCs. This sequence was found in a middle-aged man in good health and CMV-seropositive. The sequenced DNA: TGTGCCAGCAGCTTGGTGGGGGCCGGTGGTGAAAAACTGTTTTTT. Its translation reads: CASSLVGAGGEKLFF.